The 32 T cell receptor beta chains below all came from one sample that was sequenced in a study of beta chain features in type 1 diabetes. cDNA synthesis used the whole RNA isolate, giving expressed TCRB sequences. Assay: immunoSEQ multiplex PCR; the TCRdb copy retains only in-frame clones and omits some. The profile shows under 950,000 clones, 17% of them singletons. Material for sequencing was naive CD4+ T cells from blood. These receptors were obtained from a woman between 18 and 29 years old in good health.

J is TRBJ1-5 and V is TRBV28; D is undetermined. Germline assignment: CDR1 MDHEN and CDR2 SYDVKM. The CDR3 sequence is 18 residues long. The V and J ends lost 6 bases and 0 bases respectively, with 21 bases between them. CDR3 residues: CASSKLLPPRNSNQPQHF. CDR3 in DNA: TGTGCCAGCAGCAAATTACTTCCCCCCAGAAATAGCAATCAGCCCCAGCATTTT.

This clone was seen more than once but under ten times. The V and J genes are TRBV19 and TRBJ1-5, with 8 bases matching TRBD1. The CDR3 covers 17 residues. The germline gives CDR1 LNHDA, CDR2 SQIVND (reference sequence). The J segment lost 2 bases and the V segment lost 5 bases, leaving 11 bases of the junction unmatched. The CDR3 sequence is CASSPIRGRKGNQPQHF. The CDR3 nucleotides read TGTGCCAGTAGTCCCATCAGGGGGCGCAAAGGCAATCAGCCCCAGCATTTT.

This clone was recorded a few times. The chain links TRBV7-2 to TRBJ2-1; a weak D match, TRBD2 (6 bases). V gave up 6 bases and J gave up 10 bases, with 19 bases separating them. The CDR3 loop spans 14 amino acids. Per the germline V gene, CDR1 is SGHTA and CDR2 is FQGNSA. CDR3: CASRGMGGLTEQFF. The CDR3 DNA is TGTGCCAGCAGAGGTATGGGGGGACTCACGGAGCAGTTCTTC.

The rearrangement links TRBV11-2 to TRBJ2-7, with TRBD1 matching over 8 bases. CDR1 SGHAT and CDR2 FQNNGV come from the germline V gene. This CDR3 has 14 residues. V was pared by 2 bases and J by 1 base, with 1 base of the junction left unmatched. CDR3 in amino acids: CASSLWTGSYEQYF. CDR3 nucleotide sequence: TGTGCCAGCAGCTTATGGACAGGGTCCTACGAGCAGTACTTC. Full variable domain (missing parts from reference TRBV11-2 and TRBJ2-7): EAGVAQSPRYKIIEKRQSVAFWCNPISGHATLYWYQQILGQGPKLLIQFQNNGVVDDSQLPKDRFSAERLKGVDSTLKIQPAKLEDSAVYLCASSLWTGSYEQYFGPGTRLTVT.

This chain uses TRBV4-2 with TRBJ2-5; 8 bases fit TRBD1. This CDR3 is 17 amino acids long. The germline V gene encodes CDR1 LGHNA and CDR2 YNFKEQ. The V segment lost 4 bases and the J segment 2 bases; nucleotides outside the gene matches: 12. CDR3 sequence reads: CASSPLDRGHLQETQYF. As DNA, the CDR3 is TGTGCCAGCAGCCCCCTAGACAGGGGACACTTACAAGAGACCCAGTACTTC.

The CDR3 nucleotides read TGCGCCAGCAGCTTGGGTGGGAACGCTCAGCCCCAGCATTTT. It specifies CASSLGGNAQPQHF. This sequence joins TRBV5-1 and TRBJ1-5; D gene uncertain. V shed 0 bases and J shed 6 bases, with 10 bases lying between them. The CDR3 covers 14 residues. From germline, CDR1 is SGHRS and CDR2 YFSETQ.

This clone was observed a handful of times. This chain uses TRBV7-9 with TRBJ2-3, with 9 bases matching TRBD1. The CDR3 extends over 14 amino acids. Germline values: CDR1 SEHNR, CDR2 FQNEAQ (reference sequence). Germline trimming cut 5 bases from V and 14 bases from J; bases unmatched to any gene: 14. CDR3 region: CASSRGGTQGALYF. The CDR3 DNA follows: TGTGCCAGCAGCAGGGGCGGCACACAGGGGGCCTTGTATTTT.

This clone occurred a few times. The rearrangement links TRBV2 to TRBJ2-7, with TRBD1 identical over 9 bases. Germline V CDR1 and CDR2: SNHLY, FYNNEI. V shed 6 bases, J shed 4 bases, and the junction held 7 bases outside the gene matches. This CDR3 contains 14 residues. DNA of the CDR3: TGTGCCAGCAGCCCGACAGGGGGTAGGTACGAGCAGTACTTC. Amino acid sequence: CASSPTGGRYEQYF.

The rearrangement joins TRBV7-9 to TRBJ2-7, with 7 bases lining up with TRBD1. CDR1 is SEHNR and CDR2 is FQNEAQ in the germline V gene (reference sequence). The CDR3 is 16 residues long. Losses at the gene ends were 1 base for V and 4 bases for J; bases not matched to a gene: 10. The chain's CDR3 is CASSLGGQAEGYEQYF. The CDR3, as DNA: TGTGCCAGCAGCTTAGGCGGACAGGCTGAAGGTTACGAGCAGTACTTC.

This clone was seen a few times. V usage is TRBV27 and J usage is TRBJ2-4; D is undetermined. The CDR3 spans 17 residues. Germline V gene data show CDR1 as MNHEY and CDR2 as SMNVEV (reference sequence). V was cut by 1 base and J by 6 bases, with 19 bases left in between. This CDR3 is CASSLLGTSGVRNIQYF. The DNA of the CDR3 is TGTGCCAGCAGTTTATTAGGAACCTCAGGTGTTCGAAACATTCAGTACTTC.

The rearrangement links TRBV29-1 to TRBJ2-3, with a tentative D call TRBD1 (6 bases). The length of the CDR3 is 12 residues. Germline loops: CDR1 SQVTM, CDR2 ANQGSEA. V was pared by 4 bases and J by 2 bases, with 7 bases between. CDR3 residues: CSVAGHTDTQYF. CDR3 sequence (DNA): TGCAGCGTTGCGGGACACACAGATACGCAGTATTTT.

This clone was observed a handful of times. The gene calls are TRBV9 and TRBJ1-5; no definite D call. Germline lookup yields CDR1 SGDLS and CDR2 YYNGEE. V was shortened by 0 bases and J by 5 bases, with 6 bases between the two germline ends. The CDR3 consists of 13 residues. DNA of the CDR3: TGTGCCAGCAGCGTAGACGACTATCAGCCCCAGCATTTT. It encodes CASSVDDYQPQHF.

This clone has just a few counts. The rearrangement joins TRBV18 to TRBJ2-7; 10 nucleotides match TRBD1. Trimming took 2 bases from V and 5 from J; bases not matched to a gene: 3. The germline CDR1 and CDR2 sequences are KGHSH and LQKENI. This CDR3 comprises 14 residues. CDR3 coding DNA: TGTGCCAGCTCACCATTCGACAGGGGGCACGAGCAGTACTTC. Protein product: CASSPFDRGHEQYF.

In this sample, this clone turned up a few times. The gene calls are TRBV28 and TRBJ2-1; TRBD2 aligns across 11 bases. Germline CDR1 reads MDHEN; CDR2 reads SYDVKM. The CDR3 runs to 15 residues. Trimming removed 3 bases from V and 8 bases from J; junction bases left unmatched: 6. For the CDR3, the DNA is TGTGCCAGCAGTTTTGGCTCTAGCGGGAGGCATGAGCAGTTCTTC. This sequence encodes CASSFGSSGRHEQFF.

The chain employs TRBV5-4 and TRBJ1-1, with 7 nucleotides matching TRBD1. Germline values: CDR1 SGHNT, CDR2 YYREEE (reference sequence). This CDR3 contains 13 residues. J was trimmed by 6 bases and V by 4 bases; bases with no gene match: 6. The CDR3 spells CASSLIQGSEAFF. CDR3 coding DNA: TGTGCCAGCAGCCTTATACAGGGGTCTGAAGCTTTCTTT.

J is TRBJ1-2 and V is TRBV7-8, with D possibly TRBD1 on 5 matching bases. Germline CDR1 is SGHVS and CDR2 is FQNEAQ. This CDR3 has 18 residues. The germline V and J ends were trimmed by 1 base and 4 bases, with 22 bases remaining between them. CDR3 amino acids: CASSLGGLTGLSFYGYTF. In nucleotides, the CDR3 is TGTGCCAGCAGCTTAGGCGGACTTACAGGACTAAGTTTCTATGGCTACACCTTC.

The chain joins TRBV4-1 to TRBJ2-3; D is perhaps TRBD2 (7 bases). Trimming removed 3 bases from V and 8 bases from J, with 12 bases in between. The CDR3 extends over 13 amino acids. Looked up from germline, CDR1 is MGHRA and CDR2 is YSYEKL. The CDR3 bases are TGCGCCAGCAGCCATGGGGGGGGGCCTACGCAGTATTTT. Translated, it gives CASSHGGGPTQYF.

The chain links TRBV6-5 to TRBJ2-7, with TRBD2 as a possible D gene (5 bases). The CDR3 is 13 residues long. Germline assignment: CDR1 MNHEY and CDR2 SVGAGI. V lost 6 bases to trimming and J lost 5 bases, with 14 bases between them. The CDR3 region has the DNA TGTGCCAGCAGGCTACTAGTCCAGGACGAGCAGTACTTC. Translating gives CASRLLVQDEQYF.

This clone appeared a few times. The V and J genes are TRBV28 and TRBJ1-2; D remains ambiguous. Germline V gene sequence: CDR1 MDHEN, CDR2 SYDVKM. This CDR3 comprises 13 residues. Trimming stripped 2 bases from V and 8 bases from J, with 12 bases between. The CDR3 is CASSLVRSAGYTF. As DNA, the CDR3 is TGTGCCAGCAGTTTAGTCCGGAGCGCGGGCTACACCTTC.

This clone appeared a few times. J is TRBJ1-1 and V is TRBV10-1; possible D gene TRBD1, 5 bases. The V end was cut by 3 bases, the J end by 8 bases, with 13 bases between. CDR1 WNHNN and CDR2 SYGVQD come from the germline V gene (reference sequence). CDR3 length equals 13 residues. The CDR3 coding sequence is TGCGCCAGCAGTGAAGGGGCCACAACCGAAGCTTTCTTT. It is translated as CASSEGATTEAFF.

DNA of the CDR3: TGCACCGCTGGGGGGGTCACAGATACGCAGTATTTT. It yields the protein CTAGGVTDTQYF. The chain recombines TRBV1 with TRBJ2-3; the table gives TRBD2 as D, unverified against the DNA. TRBV1 is a recognized pseudogene. This CDR3 has 12 amino acids.

This clone turned up a few times. This chain uses TRBV7-2 with TRBJ2-5; no clear D gene. In germline, CDR1 is SGHTA, CDR2 FQGNSA. V lost 6 bases, J lost 2 bases, and 13 bases lay in between. The CDR3 is 14 residues long. CDR3: CASRLIPFQETQYF. The CDR3 nucleotides read TGTGCCAGCAGGTTAATACCGTTTCAAGAGACCCAGTACTTC.

This clone has more than one count but fewer than ten. The V call is TRBV7-2, the J call TRBJ2-3; possible D gene TRBD2, 5 bases. The V gene lost 1 base and the J gene lost 2 bases, with 10 bases spanning the gap. The CDR3 sequence is 15 residues long. The germline gives CDR1 SGHTA, CDR2 FQGNSA. Here the CDR3 reads CASSLERTFTDTQYF. CDR3 nucleotide sequence: TGTGCCAGCAGCTTAGAGCGGACCTTCACAGATACGCAGTATTTT.

A word on this clone: This sample includes further DNA sequences coding for the same CDR3. This chain joins TRBV7-9 and TRBJ1-1; weak D call: TRBD1 (5 bases). V was trimmed by 5 bases and J by 4 bases, leaving 14 bases between them. Per germline, CDR1 SEHNR and CDR2 FQNEAQ (reference sequence). The CDR3 spans 14 residues. The CDR3 loop reads CASSLSGVGTEAFF. CDR3 sequence (DNA): TGTGCCAGCAGCCTCTCGGGGGTAGGCACTGAAGCTTTCTTT. Combining the CDR3 with reference TRBV7-9 and TRBJ1-1 gives the whole variable domain DTGVSQNPRHKITKRGQNVTFRCDPISEHNRLYWYRQTLGQGPEFLTYFQNEAQLEKSRLLSDRFSAERPKGSFSTLEIQRTEQGDSAMYLCASSLSGVGTEAFFGQGTRLTVV.

The chain links TRBV9 to TRBJ1-2, with a weak D call TRBD1 (5 bases). The CDR3 loop spans 15 amino acids. CDR1 and CDR2 (germline): SGDLS, YYNGEE. With 4 bases removed from V and 0 bases from J, the gap between germline ends came to 13 bases. Here the CDR3 DNA reads TGTGCCAGCAGCTTAGCCCGGACATCTAACTATGGCTACACCTTC. Its translation is CASSLARTSNYGYTF.

This chain joins TRBV11-2 and TRBJ1-2; TRBD1 might be the D (5 bases). V lost 1 base and J 7 bases, leaving 7 bases between the germline ends. CDR1 SGHAT and CDR2 FQNNGV come from the germline V gene. This CDR3 is built from 12 residues. CDR3 nucleotide sequence: TGTGCCAGCAGCTTAGTTAGGGGTGGCTACACCTTC. Translation gives CASSLVRGGYTF. Based on the CDR3 plus reference TRBV11-2 and TRBJ1-2, the full variable domain is EAGVAQSPRYKIIEKRQSVAFWCNPISGHATLYWYQQILGQGPKLLIQFQNNGVVDDSQLPKDRFSAERLKGVDSTLKIQPAKLEDSAVYLCASSLVRGGYTFGSGTRLTVV.

This clone was seen more than once but under ten times. V and J are TRBV9 and TRBJ2-7; D uncertain. This CDR3 has 14 residues. The germline CDR1 and CDR2 sequences are SGDLS and YYNGEE. Trimming shortened V by 2 bases and J by 4 bases, and 13 bases separated the two germline ends. DNA of the CDR3: TGTGCCAGCAGCGTTAGCCCCGACTCTTACGAGCAGTACTTC. Translated, it gives CASSVSPDSYEQYF.

This clone turned up a few times. The chain recombines TRBV5-4 with TRBJ2-3, with 12 bases fitting TRBD2. Trimming cost V 4 bases and J 4 bases; bases outside gene matches: 4. The CDR3 has 15 amino acids. Germline CDR1 reads SGHNT; CDR2 reads YYREEE (reference sequence). The CDR3 reads CASSLAGGYSDTQYF. In DNA form, the CDR3 reads TGTGCCAGCAGCCTAGCGGGAGGGTACTCAGATACGCAGTATTTT.

This clone was detected only a few times. The chain couples TRBV9 to TRBJ2-5; D gene ambiguous. Germline assignment: CDR1 SGDLS and CDR2 YYNGEE. The CDR3 is 13 amino acids. The V and J ends lost 3 bases and 0 bases respectively, with 6 bases between them. The CDR3 is CASSASDQETQYF. DNA of the CDR3: TGTGCCAGCAGCGCCTCGGACCAAGAGACCCAGTACTTC.

The sample holds a few counts of this clone. The chain links TRBV2 to TRBJ1-5; D may be TRBD1 (6 bases). Trimming removed 5 bases from V and 5 bases from J, with 7 bases in between. Germline lookup yields CDR1 SNHLY and CDR2 FYNNEI. The CDR3 sequence is 12 residues long. CDR3 bases: TGTGCCAGCAGTCAGGGGTATCAGCCCCAGCATTTT. Translating gives CASSQGYQPQHF. The full variable domain, in which reference TRBV2 and TRBJ1-5 provide the parts outside the CDR3, is EPEVTQTPSHQVTQMGQEVILRCVPISNHLYFYWYRQILGQKVEFLVSFYNNEISEKSEIFDDQFSVERPDGSNFTLKIRSTKLEDSAMYFCASSQGYQPQHFGDGTRLSIL.

The rearrangement joins TRBV11-2 to TRBJ2-2; 10 nucleotides align to TRBD2. Germline V gene sequence: CDR1 SGHAT, CDR2 FQNNGV. CDR3 size: 16 residues. Trimming at V came to 2 bases and at J to 4 bases, leaving 4 bases not matched to a gene. CDR3 sequence (DNA): TGTGCCAGCAGCTTAATAGCGGGAGGCCTCACCGGGGAGCTGTTTTTT. Protein product: CASSLIAGGLTGELFF.

J is TRBJ2-6 and V is TRBV14; D is undetermined. Trimming took off 1 base at V and 2 bases at J, with 9 bases between the two ends. Germline V CDR1 and CDR2: SGHDN, FVKESK. CDR3 size: 16 residues. The CDR3 sequence: CASSQVYRTGANVLTF. CDR3 DNA sequence: TGTGCCAGCAGCCAAGTTTACCGTACTGGGGCCAACGTCCTGACTTTC.